This T cell receptor (beta chain) was documented in a study of blood T cell repertoires in COVID-19. Looking at the study overall: Nucleic acid was either cDNA or gDNA, and it came from T cells, B-cell-depleted T cells, or PBMCs.

The CDR3 spans 15 residues. Germline V gives CDR1 SGHDN, CDR2 FVKESK. V was clipped by 4 bases and J by 0 bases, with 10 bases between them. Source study methods: Cell counts per sample came from amplifying reference gene primers. Produced via immunoSEQ multiplex PCR; TCRdb's table is partial and in-frame only. The V and J calls and the clone size are those of that table, but D and trimming were determined from the DNA. The sample has approximately 240,000 clones; around nine tenths are singletons. The rearrangement joins TRBV14 to TRBJ1-3; D is ambiguous. What was sequenced was peripheral blood. The clonotype was recovered from a woman in her thirties or forties who had recovered from COVID-19. In DNA form, the CDR3 reads TGTGCCAGCAGCCTTAGCGGGAACTCTGGAAACACCATATATTTT. Protein product: CASSLSGNSGNTIYF.